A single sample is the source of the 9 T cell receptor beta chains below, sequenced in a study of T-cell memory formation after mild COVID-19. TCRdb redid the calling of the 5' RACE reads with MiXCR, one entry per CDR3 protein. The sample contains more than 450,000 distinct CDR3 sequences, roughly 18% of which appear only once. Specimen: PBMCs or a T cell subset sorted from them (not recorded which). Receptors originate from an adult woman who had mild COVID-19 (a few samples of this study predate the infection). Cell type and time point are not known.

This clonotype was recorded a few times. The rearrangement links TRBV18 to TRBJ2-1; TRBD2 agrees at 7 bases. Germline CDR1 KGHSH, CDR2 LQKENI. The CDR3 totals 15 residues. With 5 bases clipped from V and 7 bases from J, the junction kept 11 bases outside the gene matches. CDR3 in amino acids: CASSVTGRDENEQFF. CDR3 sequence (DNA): TGTGCCAGCTCAGTCACGGGGAGGGATGAGAATGAGCAGTTCTTC.

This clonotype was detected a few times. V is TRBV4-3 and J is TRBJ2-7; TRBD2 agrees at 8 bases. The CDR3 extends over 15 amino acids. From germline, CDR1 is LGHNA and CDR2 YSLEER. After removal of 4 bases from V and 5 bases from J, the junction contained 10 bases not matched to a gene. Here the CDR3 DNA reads TGCGCCAGCAGCCTCGTAGTAGCGGGAAAGGACGAGCAGTACTTC. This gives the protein CASSLVVAGKDEQYF.

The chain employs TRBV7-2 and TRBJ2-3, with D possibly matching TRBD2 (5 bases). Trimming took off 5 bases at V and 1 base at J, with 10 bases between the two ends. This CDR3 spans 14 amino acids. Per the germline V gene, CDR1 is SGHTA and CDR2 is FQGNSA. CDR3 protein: CASSTAVGTDTQYF. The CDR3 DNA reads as TGTGCCAGCAGCACAGCGGTCGGCACAGATACGCAGTATTTT.

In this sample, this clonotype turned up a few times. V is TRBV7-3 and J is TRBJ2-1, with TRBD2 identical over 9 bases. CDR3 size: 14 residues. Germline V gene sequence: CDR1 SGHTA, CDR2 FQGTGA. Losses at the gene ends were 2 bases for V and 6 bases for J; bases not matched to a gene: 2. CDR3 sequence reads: CASSLGTSPNEQFF. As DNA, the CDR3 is TGTGCCAGCAGCTTAGGGACTAGCCCCAATGAGCAGTTCTTC. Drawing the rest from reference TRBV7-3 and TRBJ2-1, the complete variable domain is GAGVSQTPSNKVTEKGKYVELRCDPISGHTALYWYRQSLGQGPEFLIYFQGTGAADDSGLPNDRFFAVRPEGSVSTLKIQRTERGDSAVYLCASSLGTSPNEQFFGPGTRLTVL.

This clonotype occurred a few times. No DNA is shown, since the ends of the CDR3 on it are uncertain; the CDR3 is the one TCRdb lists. The CDR3 protein is CISVPEAYWGGSAPRNEQFF. The chain links TRBV7-5 to TRBJ2-1; TRBD2 is the table's D call and was not checked against the DNA. TRBV7-5 is a documented pseudogene. The CDR3 extends over 20 residues, inclusive of both ends.

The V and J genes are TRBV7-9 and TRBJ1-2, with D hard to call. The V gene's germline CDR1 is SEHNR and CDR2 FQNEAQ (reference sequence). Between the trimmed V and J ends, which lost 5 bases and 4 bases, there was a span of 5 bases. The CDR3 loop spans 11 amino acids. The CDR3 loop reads CASSPAYGYTF. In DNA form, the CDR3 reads TGTGCCAGCAGCCCTGCCTATGGCTACACCTTC.

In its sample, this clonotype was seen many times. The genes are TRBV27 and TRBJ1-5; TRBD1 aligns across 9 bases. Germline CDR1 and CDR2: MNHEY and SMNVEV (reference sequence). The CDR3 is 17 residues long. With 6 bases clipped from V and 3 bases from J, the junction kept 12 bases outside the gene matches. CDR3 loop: CASRPSPRTGDNQPQHF. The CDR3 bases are TGTGCCAGCAGGCCCTCGCCCCGGACAGGGGACAATCAGCCCCAGCATTTT.

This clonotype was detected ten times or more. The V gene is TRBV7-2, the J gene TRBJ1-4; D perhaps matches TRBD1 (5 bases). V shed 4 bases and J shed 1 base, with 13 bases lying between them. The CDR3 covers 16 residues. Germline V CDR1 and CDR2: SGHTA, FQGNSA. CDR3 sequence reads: CASSWSSGGTNEKLFF. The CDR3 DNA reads TGTGCCAGCAGCTGGAGCTCGGGGGGAACTAATGAAAAACTGTTTTTT. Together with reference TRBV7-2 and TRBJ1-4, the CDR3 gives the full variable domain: GAGVSQSPSNKVTEKGKDVELRCDPISGHTALYWYRQSLGQGLEFLIYFQGNSAPDKSGLPSDRFSAERTGGSVSTLTIQRTQQEDSAVYLCASSWSSGGTNEKLFFGSGTQLSVL.

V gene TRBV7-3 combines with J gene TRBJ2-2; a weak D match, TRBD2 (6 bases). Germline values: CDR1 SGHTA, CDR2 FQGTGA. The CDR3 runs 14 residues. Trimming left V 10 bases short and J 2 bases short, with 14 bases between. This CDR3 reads CATVSGENTGELFF. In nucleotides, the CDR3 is TGTGCCACCGTCTCGGGGGAAAACACCGGGGAGCTGTTTTTT.